Below, 5 T cell receptor beta chains from the same sample are listed, as sequenced in a study of cytomegalovirus exposure and HLA in healthy donors (TCRdb year 2017). The protocol used for the library was the immunoSEQ multiplex PCR assay. For the multiplex PCR, a mixture combining 60 forward primers for TCR Vbeta segments and 13 reverse primers for TCR Jbeta segments was used. In TCRdb, the immuneACCESS table is reduced to in-frame sequences with V and J assigned. These tables do not hold every clone; where another copy was compared, an unresolved V gene accounts for under half, and the others remain unexplained. The sample table shows roughly 110,000 clones, and roughly four fifths are seen once. The ten largest clones represent 1.6% of the sample. Material: PBMCs. These receptors were collected from a man in his fifties or sixties in good health and CMV-seronegative.

This rearrangement joins TRBV7-8 to TRBJ1-5; D unclear. Trimming cost V 1 base and J 9 bases, with 13 bases left between them. CDR1 is SGHVS and CDR2 is FQNEAQ in the germline V gene. The CDR3 is 14 amino acids. The CDR3 is CASSLGVPPRPQHF. The CDR3 bases are TGTGCCAGCAGCTTAGGCGTGCCGCCCCGGCCCCAGCATTTT.

This CDR3 reads CASSATMDSAEAFF. CDR3 sequence (DNA): TGTGCCAGCAGCGCTACTATGGACAGTGCTGAAGCTTTCTTT. This chain connects TRBV7-9 to TRBJ1-1; D possibly corresponds to TRBD1 (6 bases). The V and J ends lost 5 bases and 6 bases respectively, with 16 bases between them. The CDR3 length is 14 residues. Germline lookup yields CDR1 SEHNR and CDR2 FQNEAQ (reference sequence).

CDR3 in amino acids: CASSEQGGSGNTIYF. The CDR3 DNA is TGTGCCAGCAGTGAACAGGGTGGCTCTGGAAACACCATATATTTT. The V gene is TRBV25-1, the J gene TRBJ1-3; D perhaps matches TRBD1 (5 bases). The CDR3 has 15 amino acids. Germline V gene sequence: CDR1 MGHDK, CDR2 SYGVNS. V was shortened by 2 bases and J by 0 bases, with 8 bases between the two germline ends.

The chain links TRBV13 to TRBJ1-3; D possibly corresponds to TRBD1 (6 bases). V dropped 3 bases and J dropped 2 bases, with 8 bases sitting between them. CDR1 and CDR2 (germline): PRHDT, FYEKMQ (reference sequence). This CDR3 is built from 14 residues. This chain's CDR3 is CASSFEGAGNTIYF. The CDR3 DNA sequence: TGTGCCAGCAGCTTCGAGGGGGCTGGAAACACCATATATTTT.

This chain joins TRBV10-3 and TRBJ1-3; the match to TRBD1 covers 7 bases. The CDR3 loop spans 13 amino acids. CDR1 is ENHRY and CDR2 is SYGVKD in the germline V gene. V trimming: 3 bases; J trimming: 9 bases; junction bases outside the gene matches: 5. CDR3: CAISDGQGVTIYF. CDR3 DNA: TGTGCCATCAGTGACGGGCAGGGGGTCACCATATATTTT.